Listed below are T cell receptor beta chains from one sample, sequenced in a study of blood T cell repertoires in COVID-19. The repertoire was sequenced with immunoSEQ multiplex PCR; TCRdb's copy has only in-frame clones and lacks some. The top ten clones hold roughly 8% of a sample with more than 90,000 clones, 85% to 90% of them seen once. The material sequenced was peripheral blood. The receptor source for this set is a man between 65 and 85 years old who had recovered from COVID-19. The CDR3 runs from the conserved cysteine through the conserved F or W.

V: TRBV28; J: TRBJ1-2; CDR3: CASSVQGAVYGYTF
V: TRBV5-1; J: TRBJ1-6; CDR3: CASSLGQFASYNSPLHF
V: TRBV7-2; J: TRBJ2-7; CDR3: CASSLYGISYEQYF
V: TRBV7-9; J: TRBJ1-2; CDR3: CASSGQDYGYTF
V: TRBV27; J: TRBJ2-3; CDR3: CASRTGGADTQYF
V: TRBV6-1; J: TRBJ2-7; CDR3: CASSEALRVSEQYF
V: TRBV19; J: TRBJ2-2; CDR3: CASSILAAGELFF
V: TRBV27; J: TRBJ2-2; CDR3: CASSLIGPAGELFF
V: TRBV19; J: TRBJ1-1; CDR3: CASSIRGLPEAFF
V: TRBV4-3; J: TRBJ2-7; CDR3: CASSSKLGAYEQYF
V: TRBV28; J: TRBJ2-1; CDR3: CASSLGGSIYNEQFF
V: TRBV4-1; J: TRBJ1-5; CDR3: CASSLGQGASGSNQPQHF
V: TRBV11-2; J: TRBJ2-7; CDR3: CASSLPGQGYEQYF
V: TRBV4-1; J: TRBJ1-5; CDR3: CASSHAPGRGNSNQPQHF
V: TRBV7-2; J: TRBJ2-7; CDR3: CASSLTGAPSYEQYF
V: TRBV30; J: TRBJ2-5; CDR3: CAWSVPRRGPGLKTQYF
V: TRBV5-1; J: TRBJ1-1; CDR3: CASSRDSSNTEAFF
V: TRBV5-4; J: TRBJ2-3; CDR3: CASSSPTGGDTQYF
V: TRBV11-2; J: TRBJ2-7; CDR3: CASGFDRTPYEQYF
V: TRBV28; J: TRBJ2-5; CDR3: CASSPGGRETQYF
V: TRBV6-5; J: TRBJ1-1; CDR3: CASSYGGTEAFF
V: TRBV5-1; J: TRBJ2-7; CDR3: CASSLAPAGNSYEQYF
V: TRBV10-3; J: TRBJ1-5; CDR3: CAISEGQAFQPQHF
V: TRBV5-1; J: TRBJ2-6; CDR3: CASSVGTGGSGANVLTF
V: TRBV3-1/TRBV3-2; J: TRBJ2-2; CDR3: CASSPRDRVGAGELFF
V: TRBV6-5; J: TRBJ1-2; CDR3: CASSYSGGRGYTF
V: TRBV19; J: TRBJ1-3; CDR3: CASSPPGTGGRVSGNTIYF
V: TRBV18; J: TRBJ1-4; CDR3: CASSRAATNEKLFF
V: TRBV10-3; J: TRBJ1-2; CDR3: CAISVGQGSSSYGYTF